This T cell receptor (beta chain) was captured by sequencing in a study of OX40 agonist ivuxolimab in advanced cancers. Turning to the study itself: Patients were treated with intravenous ivuxolimab, dosed at 0.01 to 10 mg/kg and infused every 2 weeks. Prior anti-PD-1, anti-PD-L1 or anti-CTLA-4 therapy was allowed; more than 30% had some.

Concerning this clone: The target antigen is unknown.

The CDR3 is 15 residues long. After removal of 6 bases from V and 5 bases from J, the junction contained 12 bases not matched to a gene. CDR1 MNHEY and CDR2 SMNVEV come from the germline V gene (reference sequence). Study-level points and caveats: The mean number of expanded clones was higher in CD8+ T cells than in CD4+.

Clones were read by immunoSEQ multiplex PCR, and TCRdb kept only the in-frame ones, dropping some. The sample records approximately 86,000 clones, more than 75% being singletons. The source of this sequence is an adult with an advanced solid tumor such as melanoma, head and neck, liver or kidney cancer. The sequencing used CD4+ or CD8+ T cells sorted from blood, collected in a trial of the OX40 agonist ivuxolimab. The chain combines TRBV27 with TRBJ1-1; 7 bases are shared with TRBD1. CDR3 DNA sequence: TGTGCCAGCAGAGTCCGAGGGGGCGCTGGAACTGAAGCTTTCTTT. Amino acid sequence: CASRVRGGAGTEAFF.